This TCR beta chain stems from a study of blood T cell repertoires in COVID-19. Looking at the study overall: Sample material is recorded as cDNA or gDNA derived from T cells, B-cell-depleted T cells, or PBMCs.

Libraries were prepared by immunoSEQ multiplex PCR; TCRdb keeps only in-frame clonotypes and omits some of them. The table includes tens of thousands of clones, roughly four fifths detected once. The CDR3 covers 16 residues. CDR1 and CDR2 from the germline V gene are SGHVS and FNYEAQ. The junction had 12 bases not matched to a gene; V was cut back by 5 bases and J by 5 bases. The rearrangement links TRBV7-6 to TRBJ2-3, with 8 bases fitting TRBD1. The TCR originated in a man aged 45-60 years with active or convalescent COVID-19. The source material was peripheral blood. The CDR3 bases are TGTGCCAGCAGCAGGCAGGGGGCGCCCCAGTTAGATACGCAGTATTTT. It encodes CASSRQGAPQLDTQYF.